This paragraph covers one T cell receptor (beta chain) sequence. This sample was included in a study of OX40 agonist ivuxolimab in advanced cancers. Profiled with immunoSEQ multiplex PCR; TCRdb holds only in-frame clones, not every one. This repertoire shows 60,000 to 65,000 clones, roughly 90% found once; its top ten account for 0.62%. Germline V lookup: CDR1 SGHTS, CDR2 YDEGEE. Trimming removed 5 bases at V and 0 bases at J, with 18 bases between. The CDR3 runs to 17 residues. The chain employs TRBV5-8 and TRBJ1-5; perhaps TRBD1 as D (5 bases). The sequencing used CD4+ or CD8+ T cells sorted from blood, collected in a trial of the OX40 agonist ivuxolimab. The clonotype originates from an adult with an advanced solid tumor such as melanoma, head and neck, liver or kidney cancer. The CDR3 sequence: CASRAGGSTFSNQPQHF. In nucleotides, the CDR3 is TGTGCCAGCAGGGCGGGGGGTTCGACGTTTAGCAATCAGCCCCAGCATTTT.